The clone carrying this TCR beta chain has only a few counts. In the source study's methods: From reference gene primer amplification, estimates of nucleated cell counts were derived. Assay used: immunoSEQ multiplex PCR; TCRdb lists only in-frame clones, some missing. V, J and clone size reflect that table, while D and trimming were determined from the DNA. The profile shows fewer than 250,000 clones, roughly 82% of them singletons. The source of the sample is a study of blood T cell repertoires in COVID-19. Study details: Samples taken during acute and convalescent COVID-19 were collected in the United States, Italy and Spain.

Deletions cut 4 bases from V and 1 base from J, with 15 bases between. CDR3 length: 16 amino acids. Germline CDR1 and CDR2: SNHLY and FYNNEI. The sample taken for sequencing was peripheral blood. The receptor's source is a woman aged 40 to 55 with acute or convalescent COVID-19. The genes are TRBV2 and TRBJ2-3; D unclear. CDR3 nucleotides: TGTGCCAGCAGTGGTCCAGGAAGGTCGGGCACAGATACGCAGTATTTT. Its translation: CASSGPGRSGTDTQYF. The full variable domain, in which reference TRBV2 and TRBJ2-3 provide the parts outside the CDR3, is EPEVTQTPSHQVTQMGQEVILRCVPISNHLYFYWYRQILGQKVEFLVSFYNNEISEKSEIFDDQFSVERPDGSNFTLKIRSTKLEDSAMYFCASSGPGRSGTDTQYFGPGTRLTVL.